This TCR beta chain derives from a study of molecular identifiers for immune sequencing clone quantification. This clonotype was counted at least ten times. Trimming removed 8 bases from V and 4 bases from J; junction bases left unmatched: 8. The CDR3 runs to 14 residues. CDR1 and CDR2 (germline): SGHTA, FQGNSA. TCRdb called the PCR reads again in MiXCR, with one record for every CDR3 protein. The sample shows about 640,000 distinct CDR3 sequences, 15% to 20% of them seen only once. The sequence derives from a human donor in good health. Some libraries in this study had Jurkat cell RNA spiked in. Input material: naive CD8+ T cells from blood, with Jurkat cell RNA spiked in. Documented subset: FACS-sorted CD8+CD4-CCR7+CD45RA+ naive T cells. V and J are TRBV7-2 and TRBJ2-5; TRBD2 agrees at 9 bases. CDR3: CASEEAGGVETQYF. DNA of the CDR3: TGTGCCAGCGAGGAGGCGGGGGGGGTAGAGACCCAGTACTTC.